These T cell receptor beta chains were read from a single sample in a study of blood T cell repertoires in COVID-19. Sequencing used immunoSEQ multiplex PCR; TCRdb keeps in-frame clones, though not all of them. This table holds about 64,000 clones, 88% found once. The sequenced material came from peripheral blood. The receptors were gathered from a woman between 55 and 75 years old with COVID-19, enrolled during active disease. The conserved cysteine and the conserved F or W are not part of the CDR3 here. Each record gives: J gene, V gene, CDR3 protein.

TRBJ2-7,TRBV12-3/TRBV12-4,ASSSGYEQY
TRBJ1-5,TRBV2,ASSDQREQPQH
TRBJ1-1,TRBV6-2/TRBV6-3,ASSPGQGRPRRTEAF
TRBJ2-1,TRBV5-1,ASSPLLAGENEQF
TRBJ1-1,TRBV4-1,ASSQVIQINTEAF
TRBJ2-3,TRBV9,ASSVVSGSTDTQY
TRBJ1-3,TRBV28,ASSPTQGSIY
TRBJ1-4,TRBV7-2,ASSSTGPSEKLF
TRBJ2-7,TRBV28,ASSLHTGGNYEQY
TRBJ1-1,TRBV11-2,ASSPPDRVDTEAF
TRBJ2-1,TRBV7-2,ASSWGGGDNEQF
TRBJ2-1,TRBV6-6,ASSPGTTHDEQF
TRBJ1-1,TRBV5-6,ASSSRWGLTMNTEAF
TRBJ2-7,TRBV10-3,AITSGSHEQY
TRBJ1-2,TRBV10-3,AITPGQGISGYT
TRBJ2-6,TRBV4-3,ASSPTRDPGANVLT